A single sample is the source of the 26 T cell receptor beta chains below, sequenced in a study of CD4 T cells in relation to SARS-CoV-2 and coronaviruses (dated by TCRdb to about 2021). The receptor library was made with the immunoSEQ multiplex PCR assay. The immuneACCESS repertoire file appears here via TCRdb, limited to in-frame rearrangements. These files lack a portion of the clones; in checked studies, under half of the deficit traces to unresolved V genes, and the cause of the others is not known. In this sample the table shows 25,000 to 35,000 clones, around 80% of which occur a single time. The ten largest clones add up to roughly 14% of the sample. CD4+ T cells from unexposed donors were collected before the COVID-19 pandemic (2011-2018). Following 10 days of culture, the EasySep CD4+ T cell isolation kit was used to isolate CD4+ T cells. These receptors have no identified antigens. Material: CD4+ T cells from PBMCs, cultured in vitro. These TCRs come from a human donor in good health.

The gene calls are TRBV6-5 and TRBJ2-1, with a possible D match to TRBD2 (5 bases). V was cut by 0 bases and J by 9 bases, with 12 bases left in between. The germline gives CDR1 MNHEY, CDR2 SVGAGI. The CDR3 has 14 residues. Here the CDR3 reads CASSYSGEGAEQFF. The CDR3 DNA follows: TGTGCCAGCAGTTACTCCGGAGAGGGAGCTGAGCAGTTCTTC.

The chain couples TRBV4-3 to TRBJ1-6; 10 bases match TRBD1. J was trimmed by 10 bases and V by 0 bases; bases with no gene match: 6. The CDR3 consists of 16 residues. Germline V gene sequence: CDR1 LGHNA, CDR2 YSLEER. CDR3 coding DNA: TGCGCCAGCAGCCAAGATGGACGGGACAGGGGCTCACCCCTCCACTTT. This translates into CASSQDGRDRGSPLHF.

This clone was counted once. This sequence joins TRBV5-4 and TRBJ2-7; no reliable D call. CDR3 length: 12 amino acids. Germline V gene sequence: CDR1 SGHNT, CDR2 YYREEE (reference sequence). V dropped 4 bases and J dropped 6 bases, with 11 bases sitting between them. The CDR3 loop is CASSIISGEQYF. CDR3 nucleotide sequence: TGTGCCAGCAGCATCATTAGTGGCGAGCAGTACTTC.

This chain joins TRBV12-3 or TRBV12-4 and TRBJ2-1; perhaps D is TRBD1 or TRBD2 (5 bases each). Trimming took off 5 bases at V and 6 bases at J, with 11 bases between the two ends. This CDR3 contains 13 residues. CDR3 DNA: TGTGCCAGCAGTGTGGGGACGGTCAATGAGCAGTTCTTC. This sequence encodes CASSVGTVNEQFF.

V gene TRBV6-5 combines with J gene TRBJ1-2, with 7 bases lining up with TRBD1. The CDR3 is 14 amino acids. The V gene end was trimmed by 0 bases and the J gene end by 4 bases; junction bases not matched to a gene: 2. CDR1 is MNHEY, CDR2 SVGAGI, per germline. The CDR3 bases are TGTGCCAGCAGTTACTCAGCAGGGGGCTATGGCTACACCTTC. Protein sequence: CASSYSAGGYGYTF.

The gene calls are TRBV2 and TRBJ1-2; D may be TRBD1 (6 bases). The V and J ends lost 1 base and 1 base respectively, with 10 bases between them. The CDR3 totals 15 residues. Germline V CDR1 and CDR2: SNHLY, FYNNEI. Here the CDR3 DNA reads TGTGCCAGCAGTGAAGTTACAGGGCGTAACTATGGCTACACCTTC. Translation: CASSEVTGRNYGYTF.

The chain uses TRBV4-3 and TRBJ2-4, with 7 bases that match TRBD2. The CDR3 totals 18 residues. With V trimmed by 0 bases and J by 1 base, 9 bases remained unmatched. Looked up from germline, CDR1 is LGHNA and CDR2 is YSLEER. CDR3 sequence: CASSQERGMGGAKNIQYF. The CDR3 nucleotides are TGCGCCAGCAGCCAAGAACGTGGCATGGGGGGGGCCAAAAACATTCAGTACTTC.

The chain carries TRBV11-1 and TRBJ2-2; D is ambiguous. Looked up from germline, CDR1 is SGHAT and CDR2 is FQDESV (reference sequence). The CDR3 totals 16 residues. V lost 1 base, J lost 6 bases, and 15 bases lay in between. The CDR3, as DNA: TGTGCCAGCAGCTTAGACGAGTTGGGGTATTCCGGGGAGCTGTTTTTT. Translation gives CASSLDELGYSGELFF. Combining the CDR3 with reference TRBV11-1 and TRBJ2-2 gives the whole variable domain EAEVAQSPRYKITEKSQAVAFWCDPISGHATLYWYRQILGQGPELLVQFQDESVVDDSQLPKDRFSAERLKGVDSTLKIQPAELGDSAMYLCASSLDELGYSGELFFGEGSRLTVL.

V gene TRBV14 combines with J gene TRBJ1-1; no firm D call. The CDR3 is 13 residues long. Germline CDR1 reads SGHDN; CDR2 reads FVKESK. V was shortened by 1 base and J by 6 bases, with 9 bases between the two germline ends. CDR3 DNA sequence: TGTGCCAGCAGCCAAGGGTTGAGGGCTGAAGCTTTCTTT. Translating gives CASSQGLRAEAFF.

CDR3 nucleotide sequence: TGTGCCAGCAGTTCAGGAGGCGAAAAACTGTTTTTT. As protein: CASSSGGEKLFF. This rearrangement joins TRBV28 to TRBJ1-4, with no clear D. CDR1 is MDHEN and CDR2 is SYDVKM in the germline V gene. The CDR3 runs 12 residues. Trimming took off 4 bases at V and 8 bases at J, with 8 bases between the two ends.

The rearrangement links TRBV25-1 to TRBJ2-5; D possibly corresponds to TRBD1 (5 bases). V dropped 1 base and J dropped 4 bases, with 10 bases sitting between them. Germline CDR1 is MGHDK and CDR2 is SYGVNS. CDR3 size: 14 residues. The CDR3 nucleotides read TGTGCCAGCAGTGAATTGACCCAGGGAGAGACCCAGTACTTC. Translated: CASSELTQGETQYF.

The chain employs TRBV7-9 and TRBJ2-3, with 10 bases that match TRBD2. Trimming cost V 5 bases and J 1 base; bases outside gene matches: 6. Germline loops: CDR1 SEHNR, CDR2 FQNEAQ (reference sequence). The CDR3 spans 16 residues. The DNA for the CDR3 is TGTGCCAGCAGCGAAAGACTAGCGGGTCGCACAGATACGCAGTATTTT. It translates to CASSERLAGRTDTQYF.

The V gene is TRBV29-1, the J gene TRBJ2-3, with TRBD1 as a possible D gene (6 bases). From germline, CDR1 is SQVTM and CDR2 ANQGSEA. V gave up 5 bases and J gave up 7 bases, with 19 bases separating them. CDR3 length equals 14 residues. CDR3 amino acids: CSVSNRARGNTQYF. DNA for the CDR3: TGCAGCGTTTCCAACAGGGCCAGAGGGAATACGCAGTATTTT.

This sequence joins TRBV7-2 and TRBJ1-2; D remains ambiguous. The CDR3 has 12 amino acids. Germline CDR1 reads SGHTA; CDR2 reads FQGNSA. The V end was cut by 1 base, the J end by 4 bases, with 4 bases between. The chain's CDR3 is CASSLGGYGYTF. In DNA, the CDR3 is TGTGCCAGCAGCTTAGGGGGCTATGGCTACACCTTC.

This chain joins TRBV27 and TRBJ2-5, with 8 bases fitting TRBD2. The germline CDR1 and CDR2 sequences are MNHEY and SMNVEV (reference sequence). V lost 4 bases, J lost 4 bases, and 5 bases stayed unmatched. The CDR3 sequence is 14 residues long. CDR3 DNA: TGTGCCAGCAGTTCGGGGGGGAACGGAGAGACCCAGTACTTC. This encodes CASSSGGNGETQYF.

This chain uses TRBV6-5 with TRBJ2-7; the match to TRBD2 covers 13 bases. This CDR3 contains 15 residues. The germline V gene has CDR1 MNHEY and CDR2 SVGAGI. Trimming removed 4 bases from V and 3 bases from J; junction bases left unmatched: 3. The CDR3 coding sequence is TGTGCCAGCAGTTCCGGGACTAGCGGGGACTACGAGCAGTACTTC. Translation: CASSSGTSGDYEQYF.

This clone came up a few times. The genes are TRBV11-2 and TRBJ1-2; TRBD1 matches 9 bases. The CDR3 covers 15 residues. Germline CDR1 is SGHAT and CDR2 is FQNNGV. After removal of 1 base from V and 2 bases from J, the junction contained 2 bases not matched to a gene. CDR3 sequence: CASSLGTGANYGYTF. CDR3 nucleotides: TGTGCCAGCAGCTTAGGGACAGGGGCCAACTATGGCTACACCTTC.

This clone was detected a few times. The J gene is TRBJ2-2, the V gene TRBV11-2, with 9 bases lining up with TRBD2. This CDR3 is 15 amino acids long. Germline V gives CDR1 SGHAT, CDR2 FQNNGV. With V trimmed by 6 bases and J by 4 bases, 6 bases remained unmatched. The CDR3 is CASSRSGSITGELFF. CDR3 coding DNA: TGTGCCAGCAGTCGTAGCGGGAGTATCACCGGGGAGCTGTTTTTT. The full variable domain, rest sourced from reference TRBV11-2 and TRBJ2-2, is EAGVAQSPRYKIIEKRQSVAFWCNPISGHATLYWYQQILGQGPKLLIQFQNNGVVDDSQLPKDRFSAERLKGVDSTLKIQPAKLEDSAVYLCASSRSGSITGELFFGEGSRLTVL.

The chain links TRBV19 to TRBJ1-2, with 7 nucleotides matching TRBD1. V lost 2 bases to trimming and J lost 1 base; unmatched junction nucleotides: 4. In germline, CDR1 is LNHDA, CDR2 SQIVND (reference sequence). The CDR3 covers 15 residues. CDR3 residues: CASSISQGNNYGYTF. CDR3 nucleotide sequence: TGTGCCAGTAGTATATCACAGGGGAATAACTATGGCTACACCTTC.

This clone was observed a handful of times. V and J are TRBV7-3 and TRBJ2-2; 8 nucleotides match TRBD2. The germline V gene has CDR1 SGHTA and CDR2 FQGTGA. V gave up 5 bases and J gave up 0 bases; unmatched junction bases: 11. The CDR3 runs to 18 residues. The CDR3 DNA reads TGTGCCAGCAGCCAACTAGCGGCTGCATCCGCGAACACCGGGGAGCTGTTTTTT. It encodes CASSQLAAASANTGELFF.

The chain has TRBV28 and TRBJ1-2, with 7 bases lining up with TRBD1. This CDR3 is 14 amino acids long. Trimming cost V 3 bases and J 5 bases; bases outside gene matches: 6. CDR1 and CDR2 (germline): MDHEN, SYDVKM. The DNA for the CDR3 is TGTGCCAGCAGTTTCTACGACAGGGATTATGGCTACACCTTC. As protein: CASSFYDRDYGYTF.

This clone was detected only once. This CDR3 reads CASSPDRVNTEAFF. The CDR3, as DNA: TGTGCCAGCTCCCCGGACAGGGTGAACACTGAAGCTTTCTTT. The rearrangement links TRBV18 to TRBJ1-1; 8 bases line up with TRBD1. CDR1 and CDR2 (germline): KGHSH, LQKENI. The CDR3 contains 14 residues. V trimming: 6 bases; J trimming: 0 bases; junction bases outside the gene matches: 3. Full variable domain (rest looked up from reference TRBV18 and TRBJ1-1): NAGVMQNPRHLVRRRGQEARLRCSPMKGHSHVYWYRQLPEEGLKFMVYLQKENIIDESGMPKERFSAEFPKEGPSILRIQQVVRGDSAAYFCASSPDRVNTEAFFGQGTRLTVV.

This clone appeared a few times. The V call is TRBV12-3 or TRBV12-4, the J call TRBJ1-2, with TRBD1 identical over 9 bases. This CDR3 comprises 13 residues. The junction had 3 bases not matched to a gene; V was cut back by 5 bases and J by 5 bases. CDR3 amino acids: CASSPDRGYGYTF. The CDR3 DNA reads TGTGCCAGCAGTCCCGACAGGGGGTATGGCTACACCTTC.

The V gene is TRBV7-8, the J gene TRBJ2-1; no clear D gene. The V end was cut by 5 bases, the J end by 10 bases, with 12 bases between. Germline-derived CDR1 and CDR2 are SGHVS and FQNEAQ. This CDR3 contains 12 residues. The CDR3 sequence is CASSPALLEQFF. In nucleotides, the CDR3 is TGTGCCAGCAGCCCTGCTTTATTAGAGCAGTTCTTC.

The V call is TRBV10-3, the J call TRBJ1-6; TRBD1 agrees at 9 bases. Germline trimming cut 7 bases from V and 9 bases from J; bases unmatched to any gene: 7. Germline-derived CDR1 and CDR2 are ENHRY and SYGVKD. The CDR3 totals 14 residues. CDR3 coding DNA: TGTGCCATCAATACGGGACAGGGCACTTCACCCCTCCACTTT. Protein sequence: CAINTGQGTSPLHF.

This chain uses TRBV5-1 with TRBJ2-1; D is undetermined. CDR3 length: 14 residues. V was pared by 3 bases and J by 4 bases, with 11 bases between. Germline V CDR1 and CDR2: SGHRS, YFSETQ. The CDR3 is CASSYLARYNEQFF. The CDR3 region has the DNA TGCGCCAGCAGCTACCTCGCCAGGTACAATGAGCAGTTCTTC. Based on the CDR3 plus reference TRBV5-1 and TRBJ2-1, the full variable domain is KAGVTQTPRYLIKTRGQQVTLSCSPISGHRSVSWYQQTPGQGLQFLFEYFSETQRNKGNFPGRFSGRQFSNSRSEMNVSTLELGDSALYLCASSYLARYNEQFFGPGTRLTVL.